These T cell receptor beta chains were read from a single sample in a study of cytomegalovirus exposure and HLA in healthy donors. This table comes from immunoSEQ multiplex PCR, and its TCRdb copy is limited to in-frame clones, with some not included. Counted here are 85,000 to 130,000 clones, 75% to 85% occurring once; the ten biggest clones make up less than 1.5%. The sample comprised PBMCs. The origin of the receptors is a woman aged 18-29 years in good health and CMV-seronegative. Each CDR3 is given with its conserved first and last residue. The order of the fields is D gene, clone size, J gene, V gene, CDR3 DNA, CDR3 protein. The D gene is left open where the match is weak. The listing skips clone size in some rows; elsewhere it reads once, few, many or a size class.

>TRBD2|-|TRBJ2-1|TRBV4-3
TGCGCCAGCAGCCAAGAGTTGGCTAGCGGGGGATATGAGCAGTTCTTC
CASSQELASGGYEQFF
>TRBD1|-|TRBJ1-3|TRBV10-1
TGCGCCAGCTACACGGGACAGGCTGGAAACACCATATATTTT
CASYTGQAGNTIYF
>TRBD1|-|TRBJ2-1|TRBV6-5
TGTGCCAGCAAGGGACAGATTAATGAGCAGTTCTTC
CASKGQINEQFF
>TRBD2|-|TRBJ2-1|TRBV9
TGTGCCAGCAGCGAAATACCGGGACTAGCAACTGAGCAGTTCTTC
CASSEIPGLATEQFF
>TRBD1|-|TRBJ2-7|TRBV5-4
TGTGCCAGCAGCTCCGCCGGGACAGGGGGCTACGAGCAGTACTTC
CASSSAGTGGYEQYF
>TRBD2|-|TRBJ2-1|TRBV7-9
TGTGCCAGCAGCTTCCTGGGGACTAGCGGGGCCAATGAGCAGTTCTTC
CASSFLGTSGANEQFF
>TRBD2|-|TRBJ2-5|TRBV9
TGTGCCAGCAGCGTAGTACTAGCGGGGCAAGAGACCCAGTACTTC
CASSVVLAGQETQYF
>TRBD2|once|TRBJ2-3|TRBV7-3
TGTGCCAGCAGTCTAGCGGGAGGGGCGGGCACAGATACGCAGTATTTT
CASSLAGGAGTDTQYF
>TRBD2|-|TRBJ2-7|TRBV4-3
TGCGCCAGCAGCCACGGACTAGCGGGAGAACCCTACGAGCAGTACTTC
CASSHGLAGEPYEQYF
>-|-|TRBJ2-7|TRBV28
TGTGCCAGCAGCCCGCGCCCAAAGCGCGGCACCTGGCGGAGGGGCGACGAGCAGTACTTC
CASSPRPKRGTWRRGDEQYF
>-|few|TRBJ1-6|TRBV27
TGTGCCAGCAGTCTAACAGGCAGAGGCGTCTCCTATAATTCACCCCTCCACTTT
CASSLTGRGVSYNSPLHF
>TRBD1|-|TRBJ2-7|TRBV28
TGTGCCAGCAGTTTAGGGGGGACAGGGGGCTACGAGCAGTACTTC
CASSLGGTGGYEQYF
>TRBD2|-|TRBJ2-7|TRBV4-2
TGTGCCAGCAGCCAAGTCGGACTAGCGGCCCCCTACGAGCAGTACTTC
CASSQVGLAAPYEQYF
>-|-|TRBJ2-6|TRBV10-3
TGTGCCATTGGCAGGGATTCTGGGGCCAACGTCCTGACTTTC
CAIGRDSGANVLTF
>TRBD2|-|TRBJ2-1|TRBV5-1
TGCGCCAGCAGCCCAACTAGCGGGGGGGCCTTTGAGCAGTTCTTC
CASSPTSGGAFEQFF
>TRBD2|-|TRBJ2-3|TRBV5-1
TGCGCCAGCAGCTCACTAGCGGGGGGCACGAATACGCAGTATTTT
CASSSLAGGTNTQYF
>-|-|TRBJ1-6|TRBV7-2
TGTGCCAGCAGCTTATCATCGCGGGGTTCACCCCTCCACTTT
CASSLSSRGSPLHF
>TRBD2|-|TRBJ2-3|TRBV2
TGTGCCAGCACTTGGGGGGGGAGCACAGATACGCAGTATTTT
CASTWGGSTDTQYF
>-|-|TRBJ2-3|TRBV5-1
TGCGCCAGCAGAAATACAGGCCACGCTACGGCAGATACGCAGTATTTT
CASRNTGHATADTQYF
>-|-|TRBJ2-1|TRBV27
TGTGCCATCACCGTGAAGTCAGGTGAGCAGTTCTTC
CAITVKSGEQFF